This TCR beta chain was identified during a study of T cells in women clearing cervical HPV infection. Turning to the study itself: Cases' blood sampling followed lesion detection by median approximately 140 days (90 to 200). HLA type stays a possible confounder, typing being limited.

Trimming took 4 bases from V and 1 from J, leaving 15 bases between them. Germline V CDR1 and CDR2: MDHEN, SYDVKM. The length of the CDR3 is 16 residues. Profiling relied on immunoSEQ multiplex PCR, and the TCRdb table lists in-frame clones only, not all of them. Its listing shows about 16,000 clones. Worth noting for this clone: The CDR3 is cut off 3 residues early in the read; its end comes from the germline J gene.

The chain recombines TRBV28 with TRBJ2-3; D possibly corresponds to TRBD1 (6 bases). The specimen sequenced was blood buffy coat. The sequence was collected from a woman between 18 and 70 years old with a cervical HPV16 infection that either progressed to CIN3+ or cleared (not recorded which). The CDR3 is CASSSFDRTGTDTQYF. The part of the CDR3 DNA that was read is TGTGCCAGCAGTTCTTTTGACAGGACAGGCACAGATACG.